This entry concerns a single T cell receptor beta chain. This sample stems from a study of blood T cell repertoires in COVID-19. Study context: Sites across the United States, Italy and Spain contributed samples from acute and convalescent COVID-19. T cells, B-cell-depleted T cells, or PBMCs provided the cDNA or gDNA that served as material.

Methods used by the authors: Amplification with reference gene primers provided the estimates of nucleated cell counts. Libraries were prepared by immunoSEQ multiplex PCR; TCRdb keeps only in-frame clonotypes and omits some of them. V, J and clone size reflect that table, while D and trimming were determined from the DNA. The profile covers fewer than 150,000 clones, with around 90% appearing a single time and 7.7% taken by the ten largest. Trimming removed 3 bases at V and 7 bases at J, with 23 bases between. Germline V gene lookup returns CDR1 SGHDT and CDR2 YYEEEE. The CDR3 totals 16 residues. Sequencing used peripheral blood. The chain joins TRBV5-6 to TRBJ2-7; a weak D match, TRBD2 (7 bases). The source is a human donor in a cohort sampled during active COVID-19. The DNA of the CDR3 is TGTGCCAGCAGCTCGCCAAGGGGGGAGGGCCATAGGGAGCAGTACTTC. This sequence encodes CASSSPRGEGHREQYF. Full variable domain (outside the CDR3, taken from reference TRBV5-6 and TRBJ2-7): DAGVTQSPTHLIKTRGQQVTLRCSPKSGHDTVSWYQQALGQGPQFIFQYYEEEERQRGNFPDRFSGHQFPNYSSELNVNALLLGDSALYLCASSSPRGEGHREQYFGPGTRLTVT.